The 17 T cell receptor beta chains presented below share a single source sample, sequenced in a study of technical replicates of blood from several donors. The table came from immunoSEQ multiplex PCR; TCRdb's copy has only in-frame clones and leaves some out. The repertoire consists of 45,000 to 60,000 clones, with roughly 84% occurring once and the leading ten covering about 5%. Sequenced material: PBMCs. The receptor source for this set is a human donor in good health. Some clones in this sample may be carry-over from other donors' samples.

J is TRBJ2-1 and V is TRBV7-3; D perhaps matches TRBD1 (6 bases). The CDR3 is made up of 16 amino acids. Per the germline V gene, CDR1 is SGHTA and CDR2 is FQGTGA. Trimming stripped 5 bases from V and 6 bases from J, with 20 bases between. This CDR3 is CASSPTPDRQGNEQFF. Written as DNA, the CDR3 is TGTGCCAGCAGCCCTACTCCCGACAGGCAGGGCAATGAGCAGTTCTTC.

The chain couples TRBV7-8 to TRBJ2-5; TRBD2 agrees at 7 bases. Germline CDR1 SGHVS, CDR2 FQNEAQ. J lost 2 bases, V lost 3 bases, and 0 bases had no gene match. The CDR3 has 13 residues. The CDR3 spells CASSFGGQETQYF. The CDR3 DNA follows: TGTGCCAGCAGCTTCGGGGGGCAAGAGACCCAGTACTTC. The entire variable domain, with the rest obtained from reference TRBV7-8 and TRBJ2-5, is as follows: GAGVSQSPRYKVAKRGQDVALRCDPISGHVSLFWYQQALGQGPEFLTYFQNEAQLDKSGLPSDRFFAERPEGSVSTLKIQRTQQEDSAVYLCASSFGGQETQYFGPGTRLLVL.

The chain joins TRBV7-2 to TRBJ2-7; 11 nucleotides line up with TRBD2. Germline V gene data show CDR1 as SGHTA and CDR2 as FQGNSA. CDR3 length: 14 residues. The junction had 11 bases not matched to a gene; V was cut back by 5 bases and J by 11 bases. The CDR3 DNA follows: TGTGCCAGCAGCCTCGGGACTAGCGGAAGCCCCAAGTACTTC. Its protein product is CASSLGTSGSPKYF.

The V and J genes are TRBV5-6 and TRBJ1-2, with D perhaps TRBD1 (5 bases). The V and J ends lost 6 bases and 8 bases respectively, with 20 bases between them. This CDR3 has 14 amino acids. Per germline, CDR1 SGHDT and CDR2 YYEEEE. CDR3 sequence: CASTLGVLSRGYTF. The CDR3 DNA reads TGTGCCAGCACCCTAGGGGTACTCTCTCGGGGCTACACCTTC.

V is TRBV28 and J is TRBJ2-3, with D perhaps matching TRBD1 (6 bases). The V end lost 7 bases, the J end lost 8 bases, and 16 bases lay between the germline ends. Germline CDR1 MDHEN, CDR2 SYDVKM. This CDR3 comprises 13 residues. The CDR3 DNA sequence: TGTGCCAGCACCCCTAAACAGGGATTTACGCAGTATTTT. This translates into CASTPKQGFTQYF.

The genes are TRBV5-1 and TRBJ2-2; perhaps TRBD1 as D (6 bases). Germline V gene data show CDR1 as SGHRS and CDR2 as YFSETQ. Between the trimmed V and J ends, which lost 4 bases and 5 bases, there was a span of 9 bases. The CDR3 is made up of 13 amino acids. Here the CDR3 reads CASSPGQTGELFF. DNA of the CDR3: TGCGCCAGCAGCCCAGGACAGACCGGGGAGCTGTTTTTT.

This clone came up once. This rearrangement joins TRBV19 to TRBJ2-3; 7 nucleotides match TRBD2. Trimming at V came to 5 bases and at J to 3 bases, leaving 8 bases not matched to a gene. CDR3 length: 15 amino acids. CDR1 LNHDA and CDR2 SQIVND come from the germline V gene (reference sequence). CDR3 residues: CASSVGGGYTDTQYF. As DNA, the CDR3 is TGTGCCAGTAGTGTGGGGGGGGGTTATACAGATACGCAGTATTTT.

The gene calls are TRBV29-1 and TRBJ2-3, with TRBD2 matching 13 bases. CDR3 length equals 13 residues. Germline CDR1 SQVTM, CDR2 ANQGSEA. V was pared by 6 bases and J by 4 bases, with 1 base of the junction left unmatched. CDR3 sequence: CSVGTSGADTQYF. CDR3 DNA: TGCAGCGTAGGGACTAGCGGGGCAGATACGCAGTATTTT.

Here the CDR3 reads CASKMMRQGRGMMGNQPQHF. The CDR3, as DNA: TGTGCCAGCAAGATGATGAGACAGGGAAGGGGGATGATGGGCAATCAGCCCCAGCATTTT. The rearrangement links TRBV28 to TRBJ1-5; 7 bases are a match to TRBD1. Germline CDR1 is MDHEN and CDR2 is SYDVKM. The CDR3 is 20 amino acids. V shed 7 bases, J shed 2 bases, and the junction held 23 bases outside the gene matches.

The V gene is TRBV30, the J gene TRBJ2-5, with D tentatively TRBD2 (5 bases). CDR1 is GTSNPN and CDR2 is SVGIG in the germline V gene (reference sequence). With 1 base removed from V and 5 bases from J, the gap between germline ends came to 17 bases. CDR3 length: 15 amino acids. The CDR3 region has the DNA TGTGCCTGGAGTGACGGGCGGACGAGAGGGGAGACCCAGTACTTC. Its protein is CAWSDGRTRGETQYF.

The chain uses TRBV23-1 and TRBJ1-5; D might be TRBD1 (6 bases). TRBV23-1 is filed as an ORF, its function uncertain. The CDR3 length is 14 residues. Trimming removed 6 bases at V and 0 bases at J, with 9 bases between. The CDR3 bases are TGCGCCAGCAGCACCAGGGGTAGCAATCAGCCCCAGCATTTT. Protein sequence: CASSTRGSNQPQHF.

This sequence joins TRBV4-2 and TRBJ2-3; 14 nucleotides line up with TRBD2. The V gene's germline CDR1 is LGHNA and CDR2 YNFKEQ. V gave up 0 bases and J gave up 7 bases; unmatched junction bases: 6. CDR3 length equals 17 residues. The CDR3 nucleotides are TGTGCCAGCAGCCAAGATCGGGGGACTAGCGGGAGAAATACGCAGTATTTT. It encodes CASSQDRGTSGRNTQYF.

This chain links TRBV27 with TRBJ2-7, with 9 bases aligning to TRBD2. The V gene end was trimmed by 4 bases and the J gene end by 2 bases; junction bases not matched to a gene: 3. CDR3 length equals 14 residues. Germline V gives CDR1 MNHEY, CDR2 SMNVEV (reference sequence). The CDR3 coding sequence is TGTGCCAGCAGTTCCGGGACTAGCACCTACGAGCAGTACTTC. Translated: CASSSGTSTYEQYF.

J is TRBJ1-1 and V is TRBV4-3; 8 bases agree with TRBD1. Germline V lookup: CDR1 LGHNA, CDR2 YSLEER. V shed 6 bases and J 1 base; nucleotides not matched to a gene: 10. The CDR3 contains 16 residues. The CDR3 sequence is CASRRLADRANTEAFF. CDR3 bases: TGCGCCAGCAGACGTCTCGCGGACAGGGCGAACACTGAAGCTTTCTTT.

The rearrangement links TRBV29-1 to TRBJ1-4, with 7 bases that match TRBD1. The CDR3 consists of 13 residues. V lost 6 bases, J lost 2 bases, and 3 bases stayed unmatched. The germline gives CDR1 SQVTM, CDR2 ANQGSEA. Here the CDR3 reads CSVADRTNEKLFF. CDR3 nucleotide sequence: TGCAGCGTAGCGGACAGGACTAATGAAAAACTGTTTTTT.

This chain uses TRBV23-1 with TRBJ1-5, with 10 positions matching TRBD1. TRBV23-1 counts as an open reading frame of uncertain function. V dropped 4 bases and J dropped 0; count of bases not matched to a gene: 9. This CDR3 comprises 18 residues. In DNA form, the CDR3 reads TGCGCCAGCAGTCCCCCTGGGACAGGGGAAGATAGCAATCAGCCCCAGCATTTT. This gives the protein CASSPPGTGEDSNQPQHF.

The chain has TRBV7-9 and TRBJ2-3; D unclear. With 1 base removed from V and 0 bases from J, the gap between germline ends came to 11 bases. This CDR3 is 16 amino acids long. Looked up from germline, CDR1 is SEHNR and CDR2 is FQNEAQ (reference sequence). CDR3 sequence reads: CASSLGFYPSTDTQYF. The CDR3 DNA sequence: TGTGCCAGCAGCTTAGGTTTCTACCCTAGCACAGATACGCAGTATTTT.